The rows below give T cell receptor beta chains drawn from one sample of a study of T cells after posttransplantation cyclophosphamide. Method: immunoSEQ multiplex PCR; TCRdb's copy keeps in-frame clones and lacks some. Listed for the sample are tens of thousands of clones, none seen a single time. Sequencing was done on a sample of PBMCs. The receptors originated from a woman aged 55 to 70 in good health, CMV-negative, and a related stem cell transplant donor. Each CDR3 is given with its conserved first and last residue. The D gene is left open where the match is weak. Expanded clones get a size class; other rows say once, few or many, or leave the size out.

>TRBJ2-7|few|TRBV28|-
CASSEQGLSYYEQYF
TGTGCCAGCAGTGAACAGGGTCTTTCCTACTACGAGCAGTACTTC
>TRBJ2-5|-|TRBV5-4|-
CASSLGAKQYF
TGTGCCAGCAGCTTGGGGGCTAAGCAGTACTTC
>TRBJ2-1|many|TRBV27|TRBD2
CASSFRTSGNYNEQFF
TGTGCCAGCAGTTTTCGGACTAGCGGGAACTACAATGAGCAGTTCTTC
>TRBJ1-5|many|TRBV15|TRBD1
CATSGYRGLNQPQHF
TGTGCCACCAGCGGCTACAGGGGCCTCAATCAGCCCCAGCATTTT
>TRBJ1-1|many|TRBV19|-
CASSISINTEAFF
TGTGCCAGTAGTATAAGCATAAACACTGAAGCTTTCTTT
>TRBJ2-7|many|TRBV15|-
CATSRARGPYEQYF
TGTGCCACCAGCAGAGCGAGAGGGCCCTACGAGCAGTACTTC
>TRBJ1-6|many|TRBV5-1|-
CASSLARAGSNSPLHF
TGCGCCAGCAGCTTGGCCAGAGCAGGTTCTAATTCACCCCTCCACTTT
>TRBJ1-2|many|TRBV4-1|-
CASSQDRQGTSWGYTF
TGCGCCAGCAGCCAAGATCGTCAGGGGACGAGTTGGGGCTACACCTTC
>TRBJ2-5|-|TRBV7-6|TRBD2
CASSLGVAGGGETQYF
TGTGCCAGCAGCTTAGGGGTAGCGGGAGGCGGAGAGACCCAGTACTTC
>TRBJ1-5|many|TRBV6-1|TRBD1
CASSHTGADQPQHF
TGTGCCAGCAGCCACACAGGGGCGGATCAGCCCCAGCATTTT
>TRBJ2-1|many|TRBV11-3|-
CASSSHSMPYNEQFF
TGTGCCAGCAGCTCGCACTCCATGCCCTACAATGAGCAGTTCTTC
>TRBJ1-2|-|TRBV29-1|TRBD1
CSVGGGTGGSGYTF
TGCAGCGTTGGCGGGGGGACAGGGGGCTCTGGCTACACCTTC
>TRBJ1-2|many|TRBV10-3|-
CAISRDTLGGYTF
TGTGCCATCTCGAGGGACACCTTGGGGGGCTACACCTTC
>TRBJ2-1|many|TRBV5-1|TRBD1
CASSFGQGASYNEQFF
TGCGCCAGCAGCTTCGGACAGGGGGCGTCCTACAATGAGCAGTTCTTC
>TRBJ1-2|-|TRBV4-1|TRBD1
CASSQNGAGTGPNYGHTF
TGCGCCAGCAGCCAAAATGGAGCCGGGACAGGGCCTAACTATGGCCACACCTTC
>TRBJ2-3|many|TRBV18|-
CASSPRPPGGTSTDTQYF
TGTGCCAGCTCACCACGTCCCCCGGGGGGCACTAGCACAGATACGCAGTATTTT
>TRBJ1-2|-|TRBV7-2|-
CASSKEAQTKNGYTF
TGTGCCAGCAGCAAGGAGGCACAGACCAAGAATGGCTACACCTTC
>TRBJ2-3|few|TRBV9|TRBD2
CASSAGTSATDTQYF
TGTGCCAGCAGCGCTGGGACTAGCGCCACAGATACGCAGTATTTT
>TRBJ2-3|many|TRBV28|-
CASSWGDTRTDTQYF
TGTGCCAGCAGCTGGGGGGATACCCGCACAGATACGCAGTATTTT
>TRBJ2-2|many|TRBV4-1|-
CASSQEELAVGELFF
TGCGCCAGCAGCCAAGAAGAACTAGCCGTCGGGGAGCTGTTTTTT
>TRBJ2-1|few|TRBV9|TRBD2
CASSVALAGVYNEQFF
TGTGCCAGCAGCGTAGCCCTAGCGGGAGTATACAATGAGCAGTTCTTC
>TRBJ2-3|many|TRBV7-2|-
CASSLGQFTDTQYF
TGTGCCAGCAGCTTAGGACAGTTCACAGATACGCAGTATTTT
>TRBJ2-3|-|TRBV19|TRBD2
CASSMWGLGRGTDTQYF
TGTGCCAGTAGTATGTGGGGACTAGGTCGTGGGACAGATACGCAGTATTTT
>TRBJ2-1|few|TRBV15|TRBD2
CATSRGLAGGRHEQFF
TGTGCCACCAGCAGAGGACTAGCGGGGGGGCGCCATGAGCAGTTCTTC
>TRBJ1-2|many|TRBV7-9|-
CASSGQSYGYTF
TGTGCCAGCAGTGGACAGTCCTATGGCTACACCTTC
>TRBJ2-3|medium-sized|TRBV7-9|-
CASSPGTLGADTQYF
TGTGCCAGCAGTCCCGGGACTTTAGGGGCAGATACGCAGTATTTT